These T cell receptor beta chains were read from a single sample in a study of T cells in Graves' hyperthyroidism and ophthalmopathy. TCRdb reanalysed the multiplex PCR reads using MiXCR and keeps one entry per CDR3 protein. The sample yields around 350,000 distinct CDR3 sequences, 13% to 15% seen once. Source material: blood. The receptor source for this set is a woman aged 60-75 years with Graves' ophthalmopathy. Each CDR3 is given with its conserved first and last residue. Fields, in order: clone size, D gene, J gene, V gene, CDR3 DNA, CDR3 protein. D genes are given only for firm matches. The size field is filled for only some rows; it gives once, few, many or a size class.

many,.,TRBJ2-1,TRBV7-3,TGTGCCAGCAGCTTAGTCGGGGACGGGAACAATGAGCAGTTCTTC,CASSLVGDGNNEQFF
many,.,TRBJ2-5,TRBV5-1,TGTGCCAGCAGTGACCAAGAGACCCAGTACTTC,CASSDQETQYF
.,.,TRBJ2-1,TRBV6-2/TRBV6-3,TGTGCCAGCAGTAAAACCACAGGGGAGCAGTTCTTC,CASSKTTGEQFF
few,.,TRBJ1-6,TRBV6-1,TGTGCCAGCAGGAGAGGGGCGGGATCACCCCTCCACTTT,CASRRGAGSPLHF
many,.,TRBJ2-4,TRBV28,TGTGCCAGCAGGGGCGGAGACATTCAGTACTTC,CASRGGDIQYF
.,.,TRBJ2-2,TRBV7-6,TGTGCCAGCAGCTCTCAGGGGGGGGCAAACACCGGGGAGCTGTTTTTT,CASSSQGGANTGELFF
few,.,TRBJ1-6,TRBV29-1,TGCAGCGTTCTGGACGTGGGAGGGTCACCCCTCCACTTT,CSVLDVGGSPLHF
few,TRBD2,TRBJ2-1,TRBV5-1,TGCGCCAGCAGCCCCCGGACTAGCGGGAGGGCCGCCTCCTACAATGAGCAGTTCTTC,CASSPRTSGRAASYNEQFF
many,TRBD1,TRBJ1-1,TRBV5-1,TGCGCCAGCAGCCCACCACAGGGGACGAACACTGAAGCTTTCTTT,CASSPPQGTNTEAFF
few,TRBD2,TRBJ2-2,TRBV19,TGTGCCAGTAGTACCGGATTGGGACTAGCGGGAGCCGGGGAGCTGTTTTTT,CASSTGLGLAGAGELFF
many,.,TRBJ2-7,TRBV14,TGTGCCAGCAGCCAAGTTCACTACGAGCAGTACTTC,CASSQVHYEQYF
many,.,TRBJ1-5,TRBV6-1,TGTGCCAGCAGTGTAACGTTCAAGCCCCAGCATTTT,CASSVTFKPQHF
many,.,TRBJ2-1,TRBV5-1,TGCGCCAGCAGCCCGTCCTTCGTGGAGGAGCAGTTCTTC,CASSPSFVEEQFF
few,TRBD1,TRBJ2-7,TRBV28,TGTGCCAGCGGCAGGGGGCAGGTCGAGCAGTACTTC,CASGRGQVEQYF
.,TRBD1,TRBJ2-7,TRBV4-1,TGCGCCAGCAGCCAAGCCGGGGACAGGGGTTACGAGCAGTACTTC,CASSQAGDRGYEQYF
.,.,TRBJ2-3,TRBV12-3/TRBV12-4,TGTGCCAGCAGTTTAGGACACCCTGAAGATACGCAGTATTTT,CASSLGHPEDTQYF
.,.,TRBJ2-6,TRBV29-1,TGCAGCGTTGTAGTAACCGGGGCCAACGTCCTGACTTTC,CSVVVTGANVLTF
.,TRBD1,TRBJ2-5,TRBV6-5,TGTGCCAGCAGTTACACCGGACAGGGTGGGGTAGAGACCCAGTACTTC,CASSYTGQGGVETQYF
.,.,TRBJ2-2,TRBV5-1,TGCGCCAGCAGCTTGAAACCCCGCTTAGGAGGGGAGCTGTTTTTT,CASSLKPRLGGELFF
.,.,TRBJ2-3,TRBV29-1,TGCAGCGTTGATACCAGTGCAGATACGCAGTATTTT,CSVDTSADTQYF
many,.,TRBJ2-3,TRBV12-3/TRBV12-4,TGTGCCAGCAGTAAAGGGGAAAGCACAGATACGCAGTATTTT,CASSKGESTDTQYF
many,.,TRBJ1-5,TRBV20-1,TGCAGTGCTAGGGGCTATGGTAATCAGCCCCAGCATTTT,CSARGYGNQPQHF
few,.,TRBJ2-1,TRBV6-5,TGTGCCAGCAGTTACAGGAGAGGCGATGAGCAGTTCTTC,CASSYRRGDEQFF
many,TRBD2,TRBJ2-3,TRBV11-2,TGTGCCAGCAGCTTTTCCGGGAGGGGCACAGATACGCAGTATTTT,CASSFSGRGTDTQYF
many,.,TRBJ2-1,TRBV12-3/TRBV12-4,TGTGCCAGCAGGACCACCACCAGGGGGCGGGAGAATGAGCAGTTCTTC,CASRTTTRGRENEQFF
many,TRBD2,TRBJ2-5,TRBV10-2,TGCGCCAGCCGTCCTTACAGCTCGGGGGGGACCCAGTACTTC,CASRPYSSGGTQYF
few,.,TRBJ1-5,TRBV19,TGTGCCAGTAGTATCGAGGGGCGGGATCAGCCCCAGCATTTT,CASSIEGRDQPQHF
many,TRBD2,TRBJ2-5,TRBV7-2,TGTGCCAGCAGCCTTGAGGCTAGCGGGTATCAAGAGACCCAGTACTTC,CASSLEASGYQETQYF
many,TRBD2,TRBJ2-3,TRBV20-1,TGCAGTGCGAGGACTAGCGGCAACACAGATACGCAGTATTTT,CSARTSGNTDTQYF
.,TRBD2,TRBJ2-3,TRBV15,TGTGCCACCAGCCGGCGGGGGGGGGCAGATACGCAGTATTTT,CATSRRGGADTQYF
once,.,TRBJ2-5,TRBV12-3/TRBV12-4,TGTGCCAGCACTGTAACGGGAGAAGAGACCCAGTACTTC,CASTVTGEETQYF